These T cell receptor beta chains were read from a single sample in a study of post-analysis software for immune sequencing data. One entry per CDR3 protein results from TCRdb running MiXCR on the PCR reads. The repertoire holds about 820,000 distinct CDR3 sequences, roughly 58% seen once, with approximately 4.4% in the top ten. The specimen was blood. The receptors come from a girl between 5 and 17 years old with multiple sclerosis. The CDR3 runs from the conserved cysteine through the conserved F or W. A D gene is named only where the DNA matches it firmly. Expanded clones are given a class, and other clones once, few, many or no size at all.

>TRBJ2-7|TRBD2|-|TRBV5-1
CASSLLSQRGTGPYEQYF
TGCGCCAGCAGCTTGTTATCCCAGCGGGGGACCGGGCCCTACGAGCAGTACTTC
>TRBJ2-6|TRBD1|-|TRBV7-2
CASSHWTGATSGANVLTF
TGTGCCAGCAGCCATTGGACAGGGGCAACCTCTGGGGCCAACGTCCTGACTTTC
>TRBJ2-3|-|-|TRBV7-2
CASAGGTAGRTDTQYF
TGTGCCAGCGCGGGCGGGACGGCCGGCCGCACAGATACGCAGTATTTT
>TRBJ2-7|-|few|TRBV7-6
CASSPRPRALLVYHEQYF
TGTGCCAGCAGCCCCCGCCCGAGGGCTCTCCTAGTGTATCACGAGCAGTACTTC
>TRBJ2-3|TRBD2|-|TRBV20-1
CSADGTSGTDTQYF
TGCAGTGCGGACGGGACTAGCGGCACAGATACGCAGTATTTT
>TRBJ2-7|-|few|TRBV20-1
CSARVFADSGNEQYF
TGCAGTGCTAGAGTTTTCGCGGACAGTGGCAACGAGCAGTACTTC
>TRBJ2-1|-|-|TRBV20-1
CSAEQGTSYDEQFF
TGCAGTGCTGAACAGGGGACTTCTTACGATGAGCAGTTCTTC
>TRBJ2-1|-|-|TRBV6-4
CASSDSPSSEQFF
TGTGCCAGCAGTGACTCCCCCTCTAGCGAGCAGTTCTTC
>TRBJ2-7|TRBD2|-|TRBV20-1
CSAPSGASYEQYF
TGCAGTGCCCCTAGCGGGGCCTCCTACGAGCAGTACTTC
>TRBJ2-7|TRBD1|few|TRBV6-5
CASSYGGQGLYEQYF
TGTGCCAGCAGTTACGGGGGACAGGGCCTCTACGAGCAGTACTTC
>TRBJ2-3|TRBD2|-|TRBV29-1
CSVNPSAGGADTQYF
TGCAGCGTCAACCCCTCAGCGGGGGGCGCAGATACGCAGTATTTT
>TRBJ2-1|TRBD1|few|TRBV25-1
CASSRTGVATYNEQFF
TGTGCCAGCAGTCGAACAGGGGTGGCTACCTACAATGAGCAGTTCTTC
>TRBJ2-1|-|-|TRBV3-1
CASSQDRGPLYNEQFF
TGTGCCAGCAGCCAAGACCGGGGCCCCCTCTACAATGAGCAGTTCTTC
>TRBJ1-2|TRBD1|-|TRBV9
CASSAGTDFRDGYTF
TGTGCCAGCAGCGCCGGGACAGACTTTAGGGATGGCTACACCTTC
>TRBJ1-2|TRBD1|-|TRBV6-4
CASSDGGTGGTVGYGYTF
TGTGCCAGCAGTGACGGGGGGACAGGGGGCACGGTCGGCTATGGCTACACCTTC
>TRBJ1-5|-|-|TRBV7-3
CASSSWGSNQPQHF
TGTGCCAGCAGCTCTTGGGGTAGCAATCAGCCCCAGCATTTT
>TRBJ2-1|TRBD2|-|TRBV12-3/TRBV12-4
CASSLGSKASGRGGQFF
TGTGCCAGCAGTTTGGGTTCGAAGGCTAGCGGGAGGGGAGGGCAGTTCTTC
>TRBJ2-1|TRBD2|once|TRBV20-1
CSAEPTSGRAIEQFF
TGCAGTGCCGAACCGACTAGCGGGAGAGCAATCGAGCAGTTCTTC
>TRBJ2-3|-|few|TRBV4-2
CASSGRTVADTQYF
TGTGCCAGCAGCGGTCGAACGGTAGCAGATACGCAGTATTTT
>TRBJ2-1|TRBD2|-|TRBV20-1
CSATSGEGYNEQFF
TGCAGTGCAACTAGCGGCGAAGGTTACAATGAGCAGTTCTTC
>TRBJ2-1|-|-|TRBV3-1
CASSQDWGDAFF
TGTGCCAGCAGCCAAGATTGGGGGGATGCGTTCTTC
>TRBJ2-1|-|-|TRBV5-1
CASSLERGGQFF
TGCGCCAGCAGCTTGGAACGAGGAGGGCAGTTCTTC
>TRBJ2-7|-|-|TRBV7-9
CASSAFRDPRPYEQYF
TGTGCCAGCAGCGCCTTCCGGGACCCCCGACCATACGAGCAGTACTTC
>TRBJ1-1|TRBD1|-|TRBV7-6
CASSLRGFRDRATLRAEAFF
TGTGCCAGCAGCTTAAGGGGGTTCCGGGACAGGGCAACCCTAAGAGCTGAAGCTTTCTTT
>TRBJ1-5|-|-|TRBV7-8
CASSPAWGGNQPQHF
TGTGCCAGCAGCCCCGCGTGGGGTGGTAATCAGCCCCAGCATTTT
>TRBJ1-2|TRBD1|-|TRBV2
CASSERTGQYGYTF
TGTGCCAGCAGCGAAAGGACAGGGCAGTATGGCTACACCTTC
>TRBJ2-5|-|few|TRBV29-1
CSVWGRETQYF
TGCAGCGTTTGGGGTAGGGAGACCCAGTACTTC
>TRBJ1-6|-|-|TRBV13
CASSFSQSYNSPLHF
TGTGCCAGCAGCTTTTCGCAGTCCTATAATTCACCCCTCCACTTT
>TRBJ2-5|-|-|TRBV11-3
CASSLARDGETQYF
TGTGCCAGCAGCTTAGCGAGGGACGGAGAGACCCAGTACTTC
>TRBJ2-5|-|-|TRBV5-1
CASLFPGQETQYF
TGCGCCAGCCTCTTCCCGGGTCAAGAGACCCAGTACTTC
>TRBJ2-3|TRBD2|once|TRBV12-3/TRBV12-4
CASSLVTSGSVFGSKDTQYF
TGTGCCAGCAGTTTAGTGACTAGCGGGAGCGTTTTTGGAAGTAAGGATACGCAGTATTTT